These 29 T cell receptor beta chains were sequenced from one sample in a study of T cell responses to AZD1222 COVID-19 vaccine (dated by TCRdb to the early 2020s). What this sample's time point label stands for: baseline before first vaccination. Library preparation was by the immunoSEQ multiplex PCR assay. The table was pulled from immuneACCESS by TCRdb, which kept in-frame rearrangements only. Such tables lose some clones; where checked, under half of the loss comes from unresolved V genes, and the rest has no known cause. This sample is represented by approximately 82,000 clones; around nine tenths of them were singletons. Around 5.2% of the sample is taken by the ten largest. The specimen comprised peripheral blood, sampled on day 0 of AZD1222 vaccination. The receptor source for this set is an adult in good health.

This chain uses TRBV11-2 with TRBJ1-3; perhaps TRBD1 as D (5 bases). The CDR3 contains 17 residues. The V end was cut by 1 base, the J end by 1 base, with 14 bases between. The V gene's germline CDR1 is SGHAT and CDR2 FQNNGV. The CDR3 loop reads CASSLVGGILSGNTIYF. CDR3 DNA: TGTGCCAGCAGCTTAGTGGGGGGAATACTTTCTGGAAACACCATATATTTT.

The J gene is TRBJ2-7, the V gene TRBV28; TRBD1 matches at 9 bases. Germline V gene lookup returns CDR1 MDHEN and CDR2 SYDVKM. With 6 bases clipped from V and 4 bases from J, the junction kept 10 bases outside the gene matches. This CDR3 comprises 15 residues. This CDR3 is CASSPVGDRVYEQYF. CDR3 nucleotide sequence: TGTGCCAGCAGCCCCGTAGGGGACAGGGTTTACGAGCAGTACTTC. The complete variable domain, with remaining parts taken from reference TRBV28 and TRBJ2-7, reads DVKVTQSSRYLVKRTGEKVFLECVQDMDHENMFWYRQDPGLGLRLIYFSYDVKMKEKGDIPEGYSVSREKKERFSLILESASTNQTSMYLCASSPVGDRVYEQYFGPGTRLTVT.

J is TRBJ2-5 and V is TRBV10-3, with 9 bases matching TRBD2. Losses at the gene ends were 6 bases for V and 2 bases for J; bases not matched to a gene: 1. The CDR3 totals 13 residues. Germline V lookup: CDR1 ENHRY, CDR2 SYGVKD. CDR3 sequence reads: CAIRAGGQETQYF. CDR3 DNA sequence: TGTGCCATCAGGGCGGGGGGGCAAGAGACCCAGTACTTC.

V is TRBV5-1 and J is TRBJ2-3; 8 positions agree with TRBD1. Germline assignment: CDR1 SGHRS and CDR2 YFSETQ. The CDR3 is made up of 15 amino acids. V was pared by 0 bases and J by 2 bases, with 2 bases of the junction left unmatched. This chain's CDR3 is CASSLGQGPTDTQYF. CDR3 DNA sequence: TGCGCCAGCAGCTTGGGACAGGGGCCCACAGATACGCAGTATTTT.

The chain employs TRBV3-1 (or the pseudogene TRBV3-2) and TRBJ2-2, with TRBD2 matching 14 bases. Germline V gene lookup returns CDR1 LGHDT and CDR2 YNNKEL (reference sequence). Trimming at V came to 1 base and at J to 4 bases, leaving 5 bases not matched to a gene. CDR3 length equals 18 residues. CDR3 DNA: TGTGCCAGCAGCCAAGGGACTAGCGGGGGGCCAAGCACCGGGGAGCTGTTTTTT. It is translated as CASSQGTSGGPSTGELFF.

The gene calls are TRBV11-3 and TRBJ2-7; 7 nucleotides line up with TRBD1. The ends lost 4 bases at V and 3 bases at J; junction bases unmatched: 9. Germline V gene data show CDR1 as SGHNT and CDR2 as YENEEA. This CDR3 has 15 residues. DNA of the CDR3: TGTGCCAGCAGCTCCGGATTGACAGGGATCTACGAGCAGTACTTC. Its protein product is CASSSGLTGIYEQYF.

The chain has TRBV5-1 and TRBJ2-1; 14 bases line up with TRBD2. CDR3 length: 17 residues. CDR1 and CDR2 (germline): SGHRS, YFSETQ. V trimming: 4 bases; J trimming: 6 bases; junction bases outside the gene matches: 9. The DNA for the CDR3 is TGCGCCAGCAGCCGTCCCGGGACTAGCGGGGGTGGCAATGAGCAGTTCTTC. Protein product: CASSRPGTSGGGNEQFF.

This clone was seen a few times. The J gene is TRBJ1-1, the V gene TRBV2; tentatively, D is TRBD1 (5 bases). Trimming took 5 bases from V and 1 from J, leaving 5 bases between them. Germline CDR1 reads SNHLY; CDR2 reads FYNNEI. This CDR3 has 12 residues. CDR3 coding DNA: TGTGCCAGCAGTACAGGGAACACTGAAGCTTTCTTT. Translating gives CASSTGNTEAFF. Full variable domain (rest looked up from reference TRBV2 and TRBJ1-1): EPEVTQTPSHQVTQMGQEVILRCVPISNHLYFYWYRQILGQKVEFLVSFYNNEISEKSEIFDDQFSVERPDGSNFTLKIRSTKLEDSAMYFCASSTGNTEAFFGQGTRLTVV.

The rearrangement uses TRBV28 and TRBJ2-5, with D uncertain. The germline V gene encodes CDR1 MDHEN and CDR2 SYDVKM. V lost 9 bases to trimming and J lost 4 bases, with 12 bases between them. The CDR3 spans 12 residues. The CDR3 is CASLGPGETQYF. As DNA, the CDR3 is TGTGCCAGTCTAGGGCCTGGAGAGACCCAGTACTTC.

This clone occurred once. The chain uses TRBV19 and TRBJ1-1, with 9 bases fitting TRBD1. The CDR3 sequence is 15 residues long. Germline V gene data show CDR1 as LNHDA and CDR2 as SQIVND (reference sequence). J was trimmed by 7 bases and V by 3 bases; bases with no gene match: 9. The CDR3 bases are TGTGCCAGTAGTATTCTGACAGGGGGAAGAGGTGAAGCTTTCTTT. It is translated as CASSILTGGRGEAFF.

V is TRBV27 and J is TRBJ1-1; D is uncertain. Trimming shortened V by 4 bases and J by 0 bases, and 6 bases separated the two germline ends. The length of the CDR3 is 13 residues. The germline CDR1 and CDR2 sequences are MNHEY and SMNVEV (reference sequence). The CDR3 region is CASSWEVNTEAFF. CDR3 DNA: TGTGCCAGCAGTTGGGAGGTGAACACTGAAGCTTTCTTT.

The rearrangement links TRBV7-9 to TRBJ2-1; perhaps D is TRBD1 or TRBD2 (5 bases each). V was cut by 2 bases and J by 4 bases, with 12 bases left in between. Germline CDR1 is SEHNR and CDR2 is FQNEAQ (reference sequence). There are 15 residues in the CDR3. This CDR3 is CASSLNRDVYNEQFF. CDR3 bases: TGTGCCAGCAGCTTAAATAGGGACGTTTACAATGAGCAGTTCTTC.

V gene TRBV5-1 combines with J gene TRBJ2-2; either TRBD1 or TRBD2 may supply D (6 bases each). The V gene lost 0 bases and the J gene lost 4 bases, with 13 bases spanning the gap. The germline V gene encodes CDR1 SGHRS and CDR2 YFSETQ. The CDR3 has 16 residues. The CDR3 here is CASSLAPGAGTGELFF. DNA for the CDR3: TGCGCCAGCAGCTTGGCCCCGGGGGCCGGCACCGGGGAGCTGTTTTTT.

Written as DNA, the CDR3 is TGTGCCAGCAGCTCCGGTAAGACAGGGCCCACAGATACGCAGTATTTT. It specifies CASSSGKTGPTDTQYF. This rearrangement joins TRBV11-2 to TRBJ2-3; 7 nucleotides align to TRBD1. Germline V gives CDR1 SGHAT, CDR2 FQNNGV. With V trimmed by 4 bases and J by 2 bases, 9 bases remained unmatched. The CDR3 runs to 16 residues.

This clone was seen only once. The chain couples TRBV28 to TRBJ1-3; D is unclear. Germline CDR1 and CDR2: MDHEN and SYDVKM. V lost 5 bases and J lost 0, with 14 bases in between. The CDR3 covers 16 residues. CDR3 nucleotide sequence: TGTGCCAGCAGTGCATTACGGACGAGCTCTGGAAACACCATATATTTT. Translation: CASSALRTSSGNTIYF.

This clone was detected once. The rearrangement joins TRBV5-1 to TRBJ1-4, with a tentative D call TRBD1 (5 bases). V was pared by 4 bases and J by 3 bases, with 10 bases between. The germline V gene has CDR1 SGHRS and CDR2 YFSETQ. CDR3 length equals 14 residues. CDR3 amino acids: CASSPDRSNEKLFF. In nucleotides, the CDR3 is TGCGCCAGCAGCCCCGACAGATCTAATGAAAAACTGTTTTTT.

The chain has TRBV5-1 and TRBJ2-3; TRBD2 aligns across 10 bases. V shed 4 bases and J 2 bases; nucleotides not matched to a gene: 10. The CDR3 extends over 17 amino acids. Germline assignment: CDR1 SGHRS and CDR2 YFSETQ. This chain's CDR3 is CASSQAGGLPNTDTQYF. CDR3 nucleotides: TGCGCCAGCAGCCAAGCGGGGGGGCTTCCCAACACAGATACGCAGTATTTT.

The chain combines TRBV5-1 with TRBJ1-1, with a weak D call TRBD1 (5 bases). The CDR3 covers 14 residues. Trimming took 0 bases from V and 2 from J, leaving 8 bases between them. Germline V CDR1 and CDR2: SGHRS, YFSETQ. The CDR3 DNA sequence: TGCGCCAGCAGCTTGGAGCAGGGCAACACTGAAGCTTTCTTT. Translation gives CASSLEQGNTEAFF.

This rearrangement joins TRBV7-2 to TRBJ1-1; TRBD1 is a possible D gene (6 bases). Germline values: CDR1 SGHTA, CDR2 FQGNSA. This CDR3 spans 16 amino acids. The V gene lost 1 base and the J gene lost 1 base, with 13 bases spanning the gap. The CDR3 DNA reads as TGTGCCAGCAGCTTAGGACGGGGGGGCAGGAACACTGAAGCTTTCTTT. This gives the protein CASSLGRGGRNTEAFF.

The rearrangement links TRBV6-5 to TRBJ1-2; D call uncertain. V dropped 5 bases and J dropped 5 bases, with 6 bases sitting between them. Germline CDR1 is MNHEY and CDR2 is SVGAGI. The CDR3 sequence is 11 residues long. CDR3 DNA: TGTGCCAGCAGTCGGGGATATGGCTACACCTTC. Its translation is CASSRGYGYTF.

The chain employs TRBV12-3 or TRBV12-4 and TRBJ1-2; 10 nucleotides match TRBD1. CDR3 length equals 13 residues. The trim removed 8 bases at V and 7 bases at J, leaving 7 bases unmatched. The CDR3 here is CASSTGGASGYTF. As DNA, the CDR3 is TGTGCCAGCTCGACAGGGGGCGCAAGTGGCTACACCTTC.

The rearrangement joins TRBV27 to TRBJ1-5, with D possibly matching TRBD1 (5 bases). Per germline, CDR1 MNHEY and CDR2 SMNVEV (reference sequence). The CDR3 has 14 residues. Trimming pared 6 bases from V and 7 bases from J, leaving 16 bases between. The CDR3 here is CASSPGAGRQPQHF. In nucleotides, the CDR3 is TGTGCCAGCAGCCCAGGTGCAGGGAGGCAGCCCCAGCATTTT.

In nucleotides, the CDR3 is TGTGCCAGCAGCGTATTCGGGACAGAGTATGGTTCACCCCTCCACTTT. Translation gives CASSVFGTEYGSPLHF. The V gene is TRBV2, the J gene TRBJ1-6, with 7 nucleotides matching TRBD1. Germline CDR1 reads SNHLY; CDR2 reads FYNNEI. The V segment lost 6 bases and the J segment 9 bases; nucleotides outside the gene matches: 14. The CDR3 runs to 16 residues.

The CDR3 sequence is CASSQDKRRTGRGYNEQFF. The DNA for the CDR3 is TGCGCCAGCAGCCAAGATAAAAGAAGGACAGGGCGGGGGTACAATGAGCAGTTCTTC. The chain carries TRBV4-1 and TRBJ2-1; tentative D call: TRBD1 (8 bases). Trimming shortened V by 0 bases and J by 4 bases, and 22 bases separated the two germline ends. The CDR3 totals 19 residues. Germline CDR1 and CDR2: MGHRA and YSYEKL.

The rearrangement joins TRBV5-4 to TRBJ2-6, with D tentatively TRBD1 (5 bases). The V end lost 0 bases, the J end lost 0 bases, and 16 bases lay between the germline ends. This CDR3 has 19 residues. CDR1 is SGHNT, CDR2 YYREEE, per germline (reference sequence). The CDR3 sequence: CASSLDPTGFSSGANVLTF. The CDR3 DNA follows: TGTGCCAGCAGCTTGGATCCCACAGGTTTTAGCTCTGGGGCCAACGTCCTGACTTTC.

The V call is TRBV5-1, the J call TRBJ1-5; D unresolved. There are 14 residues in the CDR3. Deletions cut 0 bases from V and 2 bases from J, with 6 bases between. In germline, CDR1 is SGHRS, CDR2 YFSETQ. The CDR3 DNA is TGCGCCAGCAGCTTGGACACAGGCAATCAGCCCCAGCATTTT. Protein product: CASSLDTGNQPQHF.

This sequence joins TRBV4-1 and TRBJ1-5; D possibly corresponds to TRBD1 (6 bases). The germline gives CDR1 MGHRA, CDR2 YSYEKL. Trimming shortened V by 3 bases and J by 4 bases, and 16 bases separated the two germline ends. This CDR3 region has 16 residues. CDR3 sequence: CASSQRSQGSNQPQHF. CDR3 coding DNA: TGCGCCAGCAGCCAGAGATCACAGGGTTCAAATCAGCCCCAGCATTTT.

The chain uses TRBV19 and TRBJ1-5, with D hard to call. The CDR3 runs to 15 residues. The germline V gene encodes CDR1 LNHDA and CDR2 SQIVND (reference sequence). V was cut by 7 bases and J by 5 bases, with 18 bases left in between. The CDR3 bases are TGTGCCAGTACCCAGGCCCGCGCGATCGATCAGCCCCAGCATTTT. It yields the protein CASTQARAIDQPQHF.

This sequence joins TRBV6-2 or TRBV6-3 and TRBJ2-7; no definite D call. Per germline, CDR1 MNHEY and CDR2 SVGEGT. Trimming removed 3 bases from V and 0 bases from J, with 18 bases in between. CDR3 length: 17 amino acids. The CDR3 coding sequence is TGTGCCAGCAGTTATCAACCCCTACAGCCCAGCTCCTACGAGCAGTACTTC. Translation gives CASSYQPLQPSSYEQYF.